The 25 T cell receptor beta chains below were found in one sample sequenced in a study of shared clonotypes between healthy human individuals. Sequencing was performed with immunoSEQ multiplex PCR; in TCRdb, only in-frame clones are kept and a portion is missing. Of 2 million to 3 million clones detected, over 85% appear once; the ten largest clones hold approximately 0.36%. Sequenced: naive CD4+ T cells from PBMCs. Noted subset: CD45RA+ positively selected. Source of these receptors: a young man in good health. Some clones in this sample may be carry-over from other donors' samples.

The chain employs TRBV11-2 and TRBJ1-2; 10 nucleotides align to TRBD1. With 7 bases clipped from V and 3 bases from J, the junction kept 8 bases outside the gene matches. The CDR3 totals 15 residues. Germline CDR1 reads SGHAT; CDR2 reads FQNNGV. The CDR3 loop is CASKMDRGYDYGYTF. The CDR3 DNA follows: TGTGCCAGCAAGATGGACAGGGGGTATGACTATGGCTACACCTTC.

The CDR3 sequence is CASSLATRVGEQYF. The CDR3 nucleotides are TGTGCCAGCAGCTTGGCCACGAGGGTGGGCGAGCAGTACTTC. This sequence joins TRBV5-4 and TRBJ2-7, with a possible D match to TRBD2 (5 bases). Germline CDR1 is SGHNT and CDR2 is YYREEE (reference sequence). The CDR3 spans 14 residues. Trimming removed 0 bases from V and 6 bases from J, with 13 bases in between.

The rearrangement links TRBV30 to TRBJ2-5, with TRBD2 as a possible D gene (6 bases). The CDR3 extends over 16 amino acids. Trimming stripped 4 bases from V and 6 bases from J, with 24 bases between. Germline CDR1 GTSNPN, CDR2 SVGIG (reference sequence). The chain's CDR3 is CAWTFGGSGVRQTQYF. CDR3 DNA sequence: TGTGCCTGGACATTCGGGGGTTCGGGAGTCAGACAGACCCAGTACTTC.

The chain carries TRBV5-1 and TRBJ2-2; D gene ambiguous. Germline CDR1 and CDR2: SGHRS and YFSETQ. The V gene lost 0 bases and the J gene lost 2 bases, with 11 bases spanning the gap. The CDR3 contains 16 residues. The CDR3 loop is CASSLGAAYNTGELFF. The DNA of the CDR3 is TGCGCCAGCAGCTTGGGTGCAGCCTATAACACCGGGGAGCTGTTTTTT.

This clone was seen a single time. This chain connects TRBV2 to TRBJ2-3, with D perhaps being TRBD1 or TRBD2 (5 bases each). V was trimmed by 6 bases and J by 2 bases, leaving 18 bases between them. The length of the CDR3 is 16 residues. Germline V gene data show CDR1 as SNHLY and CDR2 as FYNNEI. The CDR3 region is CASSLLGTRNTDTQYF. CDR3 sequence (DNA): TGTGCCAGCAGCTTACTAGGGACCAGAAACACAGATACGCAGTATTTT. Using reference TRBV2 and TRBJ2-3 for the parts outside the CDR3, the full variable domain is EPEVTQTPSHQVTQMGQEVILRCVPISNHLYFYWYRQILGQKVEFLVSFYNNEISEKSEIFDDQFSVERPDGSNFTLKIRSTKLEDSAMYFCASSLLGTRNTDTQYFGPGTRLTVL.

V is TRBV27 and J is TRBJ2-4; tentative D call: TRBD2 (5 bases). Per germline, CDR1 MNHEY and CDR2 SMNVEV (reference sequence). The CDR3 is 15 amino acids. V was shortened by 3 bases and J by 0 bases, with 9 bases between the two germline ends. CDR3 in amino acids: CASSLGDLAKNIQYF. Written as DNA, the CDR3 is TGTGCCAGCAGTTTGGGAGATCTAGCCAAAAACATTCAGTACTTC.

This chain links TRBV7-2 with TRBJ2-7, with 7 bases identical to TRBD2. The length of the CDR3 is 15 residues. From germline, CDR1 is SGHTA and CDR2 FQGNSA. J was trimmed by 3 bases and V by 5 bases; bases with no gene match: 10. As DNA, the CDR3 is TGTGCCAGCAGCCATGGGCCGGGGGGACGCTACGAGCAGTACTTC. Translating it yields CASSHGPGGRYEQYF.

This chain uses TRBV7-6 with TRBJ2-5; 7 nucleotides align to TRBD1. The germline V gene encodes CDR1 SGHVS and CDR2 FNYEAQ. With V trimmed by 5 bases and J by 5 bases, 14 bases remained unmatched. This CDR3 comprises 16 residues. CDR3 in DNA: TGTGCCAGCAGCCCGCGAGGAGACAGGGTCGCCGAGACCCAGTACTTC. Protein sequence: CASSPRGDRVAETQYF.

The V and J genes are TRBV4-3 and TRBJ1-3; unclear D gene. Germline V gene sequence: CDR1 LGHNA, CDR2 YSLEER. Trimming stripped 0 bases from V and 4 bases from J, with 10 bases between. The CDR3 runs 15 residues. The DNA for the CDR3 is TGCGCCAGCAGCCAAGAACCGGGAATAGGAAACACCATATATTTT. As protein: CASSQEPGIGNTIYF.

CDR3 protein: CASAPRLRQETQYF. In nucleotides, the CDR3 is TGTGCCAGCGCCCCGAGACTTAGACAAGAGACCCAGTACTTC. The rearrangement links TRBV4-2 to TRBJ2-5, with D uncertain. The CDR3 has 14 amino acids. The V end was cut by 8 bases, the J end by 2 bases, with 15 bases between. Germline V gene sequence: CDR1 LGHNA, CDR2 YNFKEQ.

The rearrangement joins TRBV7-9 to TRBJ2-2; a weak D match, TRBD2 (6 bases). This CDR3 is 18 amino acids long. Trimming took 5 bases from V and 6 from J, leaving 25 bases between them. Looked up from germline, CDR1 is SEHNR and CDR2 is FQNEAQ (reference sequence). The CDR3 DNA sequence: TGTGCCAGCAGCCTCCACCTCGGACCGACGGGGGAGGCCGGGGAGCTGTTTTTT. Protein: CASSLHLGPTGEAGELFF.

This clone was recorded only once. The V gene is TRBV27, the J gene TRBJ2-7, with D perhaps given as TRBD1 or TRBD2 (5 bases each). The V and J ends lost 3 bases and 3 bases respectively, with 15 bases between them. The CDR3 is 15 residues long. Germline lookup yields CDR1 MNHEY and CDR2 SMNVEV (reference sequence). This chain's CDR3 is CASSFDRDGDYEQYF. CDR3 coding DNA: TGTGCCAGCAGTTTCGACCGGGACGGCGACTACGAGCAGTACTTC.

V gene TRBV7-9 combines with J gene TRBJ1-1; possibly TRBD1 for D (5 bases). The CDR3 has 16 residues. CDR1 SEHNR and CDR2 FQNEAQ come from the germline V gene (reference sequence). Between the trimmed V and J ends, which lost 6 bases and 0 bases, there was a span of 17 bases. CDR3 region: CASRGDRQRLNTEAFF. For the CDR3, the DNA is TGTGCCAGCAGGGGGGACCGACAAAGGTTGAACACTGAAGCTTTCTTT.

The rearrangement links TRBV10-3 to TRBJ2-1, with D perhaps TRBD2 (6 bases). The CDR3 totals 14 residues. V lost 3 bases and J 7 bases, leaving 13 bases between the germline ends. Germline V gene sequence: CDR1 ENHRY, CDR2 SYGVKD. CDR3 coding DNA: TGTGCCATCAGTGACCGTTACGGGAGAAATGAGCAGTTCTTC. Protein sequence: CAISDRYGRNEQFF.

Only a few counts were recorded for this clone. The chain employs TRBV30 and TRBJ2-5; D is ambiguous. Trimming left V 2 bases short and J 7 bases short, with 5 bases between. Germline V gene lookup returns CDR1 GTSNPN and CDR2 SVGIG (reference sequence). This CDR3 is built from 10 residues. DNA of the CDR3: TGTGCCTGGAGTACGGGGACCCAGTACTTC. Translating it yields CAWSTGTQYF.

The chain has TRBV7-2 and TRBJ2-3; 7 nucleotides align to TRBD2. The CDR3 is 15 amino acids. V lost 5 bases and J lost 3; bases outside the gene matches: 8. CDR1 and CDR2 (germline): SGHTA, FQGNSA. CDR3 in amino acids: CASSVPGRITDTQYF. CDR3 nucleotides: TGTGCCAGCAGCGTTCCCGGGAGGATTACAGATACGCAGTATTTT.

The V and J genes are TRBV7-3 and TRBJ1-1; TRBD1 is a possible D gene (5 bases). The V end was cut by 2 bases, the J end by 4 bases, with 8 bases between. The CDR3 totals 13 residues. Germline V gene lookup returns CDR1 SGHTA and CDR2 FQGTGA. CDR3 DNA sequence: TGTGCCAGCAGCTTATTGGGGACCACTGAAGCTTTCTTT. Its protein is CASSLLGTTEAFF.

The rearrangement joins TRBV9 to TRBJ1-3; D may be TRBD1 (5 bases). Germline loops: CDR1 SGDLS, CDR2 YYNGEE. The CDR3 runs to 15 residues. Trimming stripped 4 bases from V and 4 bases from J, with 15 bases between. The CDR3 protein is CASSFRTGTGNTIYF. DNA of the CDR3: TGTGCCAGCAGCTTCAGGACCGGGACGGGAAACACCATATATTTT.

V usage is TRBV6-6 and J usage is TRBJ1-5; 10 nucleotides align to TRBD1. This CDR3 spans 15 amino acids. Trimming removed 5 bases from V and 8 bases from J; junction bases left unmatched: 9. The germline gives CDR1 MNHNY, CDR2 SVGAGI (reference sequence). The CDR3 reads CASSAGTGVQEPQHF. CDR3 DNA: TGTGCCAGCAGTGCCGGGACAGGGGTTCAGGAGCCCCAGCATTTT.

This chain links TRBV6-5 with TRBJ2-7; 7 bases align to TRBD2. V trimming: 6 bases; J trimming: 4 bases; junction bases outside the gene matches: 6. The CDR3 sequence is 13 residues long. CDR1 and CDR2 (germline): MNHEY, SVGAGI. CDR3 loop: CASSGLVKYEQYF. In DNA, the CDR3 is TGTGCCAGCAGCGGACTAGTCAAGTACGAGCAGTACTTC.

This chain uses TRBV28 with TRBJ2-2; 10 nucleotides line up with TRBD1. CDR3 size: 17 residues. V lost 5 bases to trimming and J lost 7 bases; unmatched junction nucleotides: 13. CDR1 MDHEN and CDR2 SYDVKM come from the germline V gene. CDR3 nucleotide sequence: TGTGCCAGCAGTCCTTTTTGGGTCGGGACAGGGGACGGGGAGCTGTTTTTT. This gives the protein CASSPFWVGTGDGELFF.

This clone has more than one count but fewer than ten. The V gene is TRBV10-1, the J gene TRBJ1-1; D may be TRBD1 (6 bases). This CDR3 has 14 residues. Germline V CDR1 and CDR2: WNHNN, SYGVQD (reference sequence). The V end was cut by 3 bases, the J end by 1 base, with 9 bases between. CDR3 amino acids: CASSEGQPNTEAFF. In DNA, the CDR3 is TGCGCCAGCAGTGAAGGACAGCCGAACACTGAAGCTTTCTTT.

This clone was counted once. The CDR3 nucleotides are TGTGCCAGCAGCTTAATGGAACTAGCGGGAAAGTACGAGCAGTACTTC. Residues: CASSLMELAGKYEQYF. The rearrangement joins TRBV7-3 to TRBJ2-7; 10 bases are shared with TRBD2. Germline CDR1 reads SGHTA; CDR2 reads FQGTGA. The CDR3 extends over 16 amino acids. The trim removed 1 base at V and 4 bases at J, leaving 7 bases unmatched.

V and J are TRBV7-9 and TRBJ1-4, with 7 positions matching TRBD1. The CDR3 contains 15 residues. CDR1 and CDR2 from the germline V gene are SEHNR and FQNEAQ (reference sequence). The V gene end was trimmed by 3 bases and the J gene end by 7 bases; junction bases not matched to a gene: 8. This CDR3 is CASSFPKTGVEKLFF. The CDR3 DNA follows: TGTGCCAGCAGCTTCCCAAAAACAGGGGTTGAAAAACTGTTTTTT.

The chain recombines TRBV5-1 with TRBJ1-2, with TRBD1 as a possible D gene (5 bases). The length of the CDR3 is 13 residues. The V gene lost 2 bases and the J gene lost 5 bases, with 10 bases spanning the gap. Germline loops: CDR1 SGHRS, CDR2 YFSETQ. The DNA for the CDR3 is TGCGCCAGCAGCTTAGGACATGTTTATGGCTACACCTTC. Its protein product is CASSLGHVYGYTF.